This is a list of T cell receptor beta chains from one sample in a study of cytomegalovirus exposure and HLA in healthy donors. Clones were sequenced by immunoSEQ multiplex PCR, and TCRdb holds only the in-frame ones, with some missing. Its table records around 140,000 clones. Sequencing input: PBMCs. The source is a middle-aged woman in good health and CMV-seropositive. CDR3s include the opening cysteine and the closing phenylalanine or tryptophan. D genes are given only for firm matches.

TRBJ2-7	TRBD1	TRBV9	CASSVEGQGAEQYF	TGTGCCAGCAGCGTAGAAGGACAGGGGGCAGAGCAGTACTTC
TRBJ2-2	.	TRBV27	CASRNGLGDTGELFF	TGTGCCAGCAGAAACGGACTCGGGGACACCGGGGAGCTGTTTTTT
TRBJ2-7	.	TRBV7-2	CASSLGALSYEQYF	TGTGCCAGCAGCTTAGGAGCGCTCTCCTACGAGCAGTACTTC
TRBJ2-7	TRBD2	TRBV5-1	CASSSRPSSGRDEQYF	TGCGCCAGCAGCTCCCGCCCCTCTAGCGGGAGGGACGAGCAGTACTTC
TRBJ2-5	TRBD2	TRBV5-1	CASSPGTSGSAETQYF	TGCGCCAGCAGCCCTGGGACTAGCGGGAGTGCGGAGACCCAGTACTTC
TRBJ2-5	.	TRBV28	CASRFRGAGETQYF	TGTGCCAGCCGCTTCAGGGGGGCGGGGGAGACCCAGTACTTC
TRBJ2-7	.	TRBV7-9	CASSLGPGAREQYF	TGTGCCAGCAGCTTAGGCCCGGGAGCGCGCGAGCAGTACTTC
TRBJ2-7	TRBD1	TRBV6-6	CASSGQGQGTYEQYF	TGTGCCAGCAGTGGTCAAGGACAGGGGACCTACGAGCAGTACTTC
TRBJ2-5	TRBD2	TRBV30	CAWSVTSGRKEQYF	TGTGCCTGGAGTGTAACTAGCGGGAGGAAAGAGCAGTACTTC
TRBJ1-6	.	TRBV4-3	CASSNGLKSPLHF	TGCGCCAGCAGTAACGGGTTAAAATCACCCCTCCACTTT
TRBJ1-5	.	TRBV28	CASSKGGGNRPQHF	TGTGCCAGCAGTAAGGGAGGTGGCAATCGGCCCCAGCATTTT
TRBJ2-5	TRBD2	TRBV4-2	CASSQDRGGRGPQETQYF	TGTGCCAGCAGCCAAGATCGGGGCGGGAGGGGTCCGCAAGAGACCCAGTACTTC
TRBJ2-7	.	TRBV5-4	CASSLDRKNYEQYF	TGTGCCAGCAGCTTGGACAGGAAAAACTACGAGCAGTACTTC
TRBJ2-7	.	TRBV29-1	CSVGGLRVGYEQYF	TGCAGCGTGGGGGGTCTCCGAGTAGGCTACGAGCAGTACTTC
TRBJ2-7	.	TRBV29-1	CSVEDRGQQGYEQYF	TGCAGCGTTGAAGATAGGGGCCAACAGGGTTACGAGCAGTACTTC
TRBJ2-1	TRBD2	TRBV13	CASSSRLAESYNEQFF	TGTGCCAGCAGCTCTCGACTAGCGGAATCCTACAATGAGCAGTTCTTC
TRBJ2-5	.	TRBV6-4	CASSEQFQETQYF	TGTGCCAGCAGTGAGCAGTTCCAAGAGACCCAGTACTTC
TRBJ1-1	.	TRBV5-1	CASSVRGWAEAFF	TGCGCCAGCAGCGTCAGGGGCTGGGCTGAAGCTTTCTTT
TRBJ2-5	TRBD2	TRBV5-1	CASSPREGIETQYF	TGCGCCAGCAGCCCCCGGGAGGGAATTGAGACCCAGTACTTC
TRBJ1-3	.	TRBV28	CASSLPGSGNTIYF	TGTGCCAGCAGCCTCCCGGGGTCTGGAAACACCATATATTTT
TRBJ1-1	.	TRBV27	CASSLIVNTEAFF	TGTGCCAGCAGTTTAATAGTGAACACTGAAGCTTTCTTT
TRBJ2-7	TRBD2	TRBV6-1	CASSERGWSSGRTYEQYF	TGTGCCAGCAGTGAGAGGGGGTGGAGTAGCGGGAGGACCTACGAGCAGTACTTC
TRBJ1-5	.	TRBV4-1	CASSQDRVRPQHF	TGCGCCAGCAGCCAAGATCGGGTACGGCCCCAGCATTTT
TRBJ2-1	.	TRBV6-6	CASSYSGSEQFF	TGTGCCAGCAGTTACTCCGGGTCCGAGCAGTTCTTC
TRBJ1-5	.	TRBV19	CASSIDREQPQHF	TGTGCCAGTAGTATAGACAGGGAACAGCCCCAGCATTTT
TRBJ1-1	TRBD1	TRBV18	CASSQSGQRAFF	TGTGCCAGCTCACAGTCGGGACAGAGAGCTTTCTTT
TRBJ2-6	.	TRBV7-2	CASSLLRGTGANVLTF	TGTGCCAGCAGCTTATTACGGGGGACTGGGGCCAACGTCCTGACTTTC
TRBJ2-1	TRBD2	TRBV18	CASLTSGRASNEQFF	TGTGCCAGCCTAACTAGCGGGAGGGCCTCCAATGAGCAGTTCTTC